This T cell receptor beta chain was obtained from a study of CD8 T cells in ankylosing spondylitis. The CDR3 loop spans 14 amino acids. Germline V gene sequence: CDR1 MNHNS, CDR2 SASEGT. The J segment lost 5 bases and the V segment lost 7 bases, leaving 9 bases of the junction unmatched. Details on this clonotype: The antigen remains undetermined.

Quantitative 5'-RACE was performed with molecular barcodes, and it yielded the TCR beta libraries. One entry per CDR3 protein results from TCRdb running MiXCR on the 5' RACE reads. The sample contains around 88,000 distinct CDR3 sequences, 8.8% of which appear only once. Findings and caveats of the study: Clones linked to disease were reported to show significant enrichment in matched ankylosing spondylitis synovial fluid. Apparently characteristic of ankylosing spondylitis blood was a TCR beta motif (under ten highly homologous variants). Existing reports had already noted some motif variants in reactive arthritis synovial fluid and blood.

This chain uses TRBV6-1 with TRBJ2-5, with 8 bases fitting TRBD2. This clonotype was obtained from a male donor with ankylosing spondylitis or in good health (not recorded which). Sequenced sample: blood, either unsorted or a sorted T cell fraction (not recorded which). For the CDR3, the DNA is TGTGCCAGCACGGCGTTTCGGGGGGGTGAGACCCAGTACTTC. This codes for CASTAFRGGETQYF.